This TCR beta chain was sequenced for a study of control samples from healthy donors and cancer patients. Profiled with immunoSEQ multiplex PCR; TCRdb holds only in-frame clones, not every one. Among 100,000 or so clones listed, around nine tenths were seen once. This receptor was identified in a young man in good health. Source material: blood.

This CDR3 reads CASSLVGGAGNMNTEAFF. The CDR3 region has the DNA TGTGCCAGCAGCTTAGTGGGTGGCGCAGGGAACATGAACACTGAAGCTTTCTTT. The gene calls are TRBV7-6 and TRBJ1-1, with a possible D match to TRBD1 (5 bases). Germline CDR1 is SGHVS and CDR2 is FNYEAQ. Deletions cut 1 base from V and 0 bases from J, with 18 bases between. This CDR3 is built from 18 residues.